Below, 2 T cell receptor beta chains from the same sample are listed, as sequenced in a study of T cell clonality in common variable immunodeficiency. The data were produced by immunoSEQ multiplex PCR, yet TCRdb's version contains in-frame clones alone and is incomplete. This sample comprises 30,000 or so clones, none seen once only. What was sequenced was peripheral blood mononuclear cells. Receptors originate from a person aged 18 to 75 in good health.

This clone was detected ten times or more. The CDR3 is cut off 3 residues early in the read; its end comes from the germline J gene. J is TRBJ1-5 and V is TRBV2; the D is unclear. Germline-derived CDR1 and CDR2 are SNHLY and FYNNEI. This CDR3 has 14 amino acids. Between the trimmed V and J ends, which lost 3 bases and 6 bases, there was a span of 12 bases. CDR3 residues: CASSDEGPLQPQHF. The covered CDR3 bases are TGTGCCAGCAGTGATGAGGGCCCCCTTCAGCCC.

This clone was counted many times. The DNA ends 3 residues before the CDR3 does, and the rest of the CDR3 is filled in from the germline J gene. The chain carries TRBV4-2 and TRBJ1-6; TRBD1 might be the D (6 bases). V was pared by 4 bases and J by 9 bases, with 22 bases between. CDR3 size: 17 residues. Germline assignment: CDR1 LGHNA and CDR2 YNFKEQ. The chain's CDR3 is CASSPVGGLTGGSPLHF. Partial CDR3 DNA: TGTGCCAGCAGCCCCGTCGGGGGGCTGACTGGAGGTTCACCC.